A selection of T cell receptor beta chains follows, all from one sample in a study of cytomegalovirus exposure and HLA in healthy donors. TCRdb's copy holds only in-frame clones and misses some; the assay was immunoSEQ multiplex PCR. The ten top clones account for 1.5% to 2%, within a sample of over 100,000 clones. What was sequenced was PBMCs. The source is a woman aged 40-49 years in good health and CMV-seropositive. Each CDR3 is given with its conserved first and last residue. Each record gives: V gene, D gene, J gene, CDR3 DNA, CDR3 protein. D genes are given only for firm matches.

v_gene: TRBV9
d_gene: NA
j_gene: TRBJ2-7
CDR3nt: TGTGCCAGCAGCGTAGGGGAGCACTACGAGCAGTACTTC
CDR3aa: CASSVGEHYEQYF

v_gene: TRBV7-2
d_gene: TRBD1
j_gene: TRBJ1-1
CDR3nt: TGTGCCAGCAGCTCGCGGGACAGGGGGCAGAGTGAAGCTTTCTTT
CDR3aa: CASSSRDRGQSEAFF

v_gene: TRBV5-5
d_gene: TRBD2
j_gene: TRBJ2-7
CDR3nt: TGTGCCAGCAGCAGAGCGGGACGGGGCACCTACGAGCAGTACTTC
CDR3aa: CASSRAGRGTYEQYF

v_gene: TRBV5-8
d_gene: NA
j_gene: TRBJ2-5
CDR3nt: TGTGCCAGCAGCCCGATTGCCAGTCAAGAGACCCAGTACTTC
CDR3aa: CASSPIASQETQYF

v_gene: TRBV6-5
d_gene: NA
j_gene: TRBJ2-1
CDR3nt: TGTGCCAGCAGTCCCCACAGAATCCATGAGCAGTTCTTC
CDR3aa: CASSPHRIHEQFF

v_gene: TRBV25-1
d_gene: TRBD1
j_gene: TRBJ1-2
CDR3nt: TGTGCCAGCAGCGGTTCACAGGGGCTCTATGGCTACACCTTC
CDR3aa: CASSGSQGLYGYTF

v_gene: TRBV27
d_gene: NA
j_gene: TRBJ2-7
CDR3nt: TGTGCCAGCAGTGGGTTCCGGGACACTTCCTACGAGCAGTACTTC
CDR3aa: CASSGFRDTSYEQYF

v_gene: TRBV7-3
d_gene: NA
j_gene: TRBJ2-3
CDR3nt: TGTGCCAGCAGCGTCGGAGATACGCAGTATTTT
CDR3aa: CASSVGDTQYF

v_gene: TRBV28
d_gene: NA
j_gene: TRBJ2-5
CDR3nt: TGTGCCAGCAGTTTGGGAGAAGAGACCCAGTACTTC
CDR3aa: CASSLGEETQYF

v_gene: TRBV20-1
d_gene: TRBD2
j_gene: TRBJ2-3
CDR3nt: TGCGGGGGGGGACGCACAGATACGCAGTATTTT
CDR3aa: CGGGRTDTQYF

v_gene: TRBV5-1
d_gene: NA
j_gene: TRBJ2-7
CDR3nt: TGCGCCAGCAGCTTTTCAGGGGTCTCCTACGAGCAGTACTTC
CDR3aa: CASSFSGVSYEQYF

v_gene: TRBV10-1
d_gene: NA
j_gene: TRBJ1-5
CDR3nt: TGCGCCAGCAACACGGACACCCAGGTTGGTAGCAATCAGCCCCAGCATTTT
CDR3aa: CASNTDTQVGSNQPQHF

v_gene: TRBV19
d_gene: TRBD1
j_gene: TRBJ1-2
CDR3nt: TGTGCCAGGGGGACAGCGAAATTTATCTACACCTTC
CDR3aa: CARGTAKFIYTF

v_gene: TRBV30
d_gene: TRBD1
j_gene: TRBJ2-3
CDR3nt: TGTGCCTGGAGTCCGCCCCCGCCCGGGACAGGGGGCAGAAATACGCAGTATTTT
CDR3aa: CAWSPPPPGTGGRNTQYF

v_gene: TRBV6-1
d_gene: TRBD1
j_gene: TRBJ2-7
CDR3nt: TGTGCCAGCAGTGAATTGTCACAGGGGGCTTGGTACGAGCAGTACTTC
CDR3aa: CASSELSQGAWYEQYF